This is a list of T cell receptor beta chains from one sample in a study of a mutant IDH1 vaccine in newly diagnosed glioma. These receptors lack a known antigen. Profiled with immunoSEQ multiplex PCR; TCRdb holds only in-frame clones, not every one. Here the sample spans about 64,000 clones, around 85% being singletons. This specimen was PBMCs, taken from a glioma patient whose treatment included an IDH1 peptide vaccine. The receptors were gathered from a woman aged 45-59 years with glioma. CDR3s include the opening cysteine and the closing phenylalanine or tryptophan. Each record gives: D gene, V gene, clone size, J gene, CDR3 DNA, CDR3 protein. D genes are given only for firm matches. Clone size, where shown, is once, few, many, or a class for clones that have expanded.

>TRBD2|TRBV30|-|TRBJ2-1
TGTGCCTGGAGTGTTAACAGCGGGGCGTACAATGAGCAGTTCTTC
CAWSVNSGAYNEQFF
>-|TRBV6-1|-|TRBJ2-1
TGTGCCAGCAGTGCAAGGGAGCAGGGGTCAAGGGAGCAGTTCTTC
CASSAREQGSREQFF
>TRBD1|TRBV2|medium-sized|TRBJ1-6
TGTGCCAGCACATGGACAGGGACGGATTCACCCCTCCACTTT
CASTWTGTDSPLHF
>-|TRBV23-1|-|TRBJ2-7
TGCGCCAGCAGTCAAAATCTGGACTACTACGAGCAGTACTTC
CASSQNLDYYEQYF
>-|TRBV5-1|-|TRBJ1-1
TGCGCCAGCAGCTTGGACCGGGGAACGAACACTGAAGCTTTCTTT
CASSLDRGTNTEAFF
>-|TRBV27|-|TRBJ1-2
TGTGCCAGCAGCCGTGGGTTCATCGACTATGGCTACACCTTC
CASSRGFIDYGYTF
>-|TRBV7-3|few|TRBJ1-6
TGTGCCAGCAGCTTAACAGACTCCTATAATTCACCCCTCCACTTT
CASSLTDSYNSPLHF
>-|TRBV7-8|-|TRBJ1-6
TGTGCCAGCAGCTTAGACTCAGGGCTTCGGTCACCCCTCCACTTT
CASSLDSGLRSPLHF
>TRBD1|TRBV6-1|-|TRBJ1-2
TGTGCCAGCAGTGGACAGGGGGTAGGTGGCTACACCTTC
CASSGQGVGGYTF
>TRBD1|TRBV18|-|TRBJ2-1
TGTGCCAGCTCATTATACTCCGCGGGACAGGGCTACAATGAGCAGTTCTTC
CASSLYSAGQGYNEQFF
>TRBD1|TRBV18|few|TRBJ1-1
TGTGCCAGCTCACGGGGACAGGTAGAACCCACTGAAGCTTTCTTT
CASSRGQVEPTEAFF
>-|TRBV13|-|TRBJ2-3
TGTGCCAGCAGCTTGGGGGAGGACGCAGATACGCAGTATTTT
CASSLGEDADTQYF
>-|TRBV5-1|once|TRBJ2-1
TGCGCCAGCAGCGCTGCGACAGGTGGCTCCTACAATGAGCAGTTCTTC
CASSAATGGSYNEQFF
>-|TRBV7-9|-|TRBJ1-5
TGTGCCAGCAGCTTAGGTTCAGGGAACAATCAGCCCCAGCATTTT
CASSLGSGNNQPQHF
>TRBD2|TRBV11-2|-|TRBJ2-5
TGTGCCAGTAAGCGGGGGCCCCAAGAGACCCAGTACTTC
CASKRGPQETQYF
>-|TRBV7-9|-|TRBJ2-3
TGTGCCAGCAGCCGGGACTTGAGCACAGATACGCAGTATTTT
CASSRDLSTDTQYF
>-|TRBV7-8|-|TRBJ1-3
TGTGCCAGCAGCTTAGACATGCGGGGCTCTGGAAACACCATATATTTT
CASSLDMRGSGNTIYF
>-|TRBV6-5|-|TRBJ2-2
TGTGCCAGCTACCAGTCCGGGGAGCTGTTTTTT
CASYQSGELFF
>-|TRBV30|-|TRBJ1-1
TGTGCCTGGGGTCCCGGGTGGAACACTGAAGCTTTCTTT
CAWGPGWNTEAFF
>TRBD2|TRBV9|few|TRBJ2-7
TGTGCCAGCAGCGTCTCTTCCGGGACTAGCGGGGTGGGGGAGCAGTACTTC
CASSVSSGTSGVGEQYF
>TRBD2|TRBV7-6|few|TRBJ2-7
TGTGCCAGCAGCTCCTCGGGCGGGGGGACCTACGAGCAGTACTTC
CASSSSGGGTYEQYF
>-|TRBV5-1|-|TRBJ1-3
TGCGCCAGCAGCTTGGGGGGTATAATCTCTGGAAACACCATATATTTT
CASSLGGIISGNTIYF
>-|TRBV5-8|-|TRBJ1-6
TGTGCCAGCAGCGGGGGGACCTCCTATAATTCACCCCTCCACTTT
CASSGGTSYNSPLHF
>-|TRBV4-3|-|TRBJ1-4
TGCGCCAGCAGCCAAGGCAGGGCAGGGTGGGCAAAACTGTTTTTT
CASSQGRAGWAKLFF
>-|TRBV5-4|-|TRBJ1-1
TGTGCCAGCAGCTTCGGAGGCGGGGGGACTGAAGCTTTCTTT
CASSFGGGGTEAFF
>-|TRBV5-1|-|TRBJ1-1
TGCGCCAGCAGCTTGTCAGGGATGAACACTGAAGCTTTCTTT
CASSLSGMNTEAFF
>-|TRBV11-3|-|TRBJ2-1
TGTGCCAGCAGCCCCAGAGGGTGGAATGAGCAGTTCTTC
CASSPRGWNEQFF